The T cell receptor (beta chain) under discussion was sequenced for a study of control samples from healthy donors and cancer patients. Profiling relied on immunoSEQ multiplex PCR, and the TCRdb table lists in-frame clones only, not all of them. The sample lists 90,000 to 110,000 clones, 83% occurring once. This CDR3 spans 16 amino acids. Germline V CDR1 and CDR2: ENHRY, SYGVKD. V was pared by 0 bases and J by 2 bases, with 12 bases between. The clonotype originates from a woman in her forties or fifties in good health. V gene TRBV10-3 combines with J gene TRBJ2-3; a weak D match, TRBD2 (6 bases). Sequenced input: blood. Written as DNA, the CDR3 is TGTGCCATCAGTGAGTCTAGCGGAGCCCACACAGATACGCAGTATTTT. Amino acid sequence: CAISESSGAHTDTQYF.